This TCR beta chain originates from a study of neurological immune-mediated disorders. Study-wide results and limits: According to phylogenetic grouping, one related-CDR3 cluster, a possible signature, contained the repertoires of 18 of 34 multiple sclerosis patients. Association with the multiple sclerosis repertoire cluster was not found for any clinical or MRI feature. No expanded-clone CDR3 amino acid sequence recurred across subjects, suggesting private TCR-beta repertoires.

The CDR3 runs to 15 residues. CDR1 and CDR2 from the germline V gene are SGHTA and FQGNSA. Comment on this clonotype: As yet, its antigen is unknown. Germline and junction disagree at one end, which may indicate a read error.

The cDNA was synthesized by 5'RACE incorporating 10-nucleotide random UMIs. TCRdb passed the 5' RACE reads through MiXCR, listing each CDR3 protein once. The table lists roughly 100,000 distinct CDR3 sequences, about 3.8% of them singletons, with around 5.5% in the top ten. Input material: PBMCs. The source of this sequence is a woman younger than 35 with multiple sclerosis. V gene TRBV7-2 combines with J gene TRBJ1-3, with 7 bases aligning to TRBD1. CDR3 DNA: TGTGCCAGCAGCTTAGACACAGGGGCTGGAAAAACCATATATTTT. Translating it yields CASSLDTGAGKTIYF.